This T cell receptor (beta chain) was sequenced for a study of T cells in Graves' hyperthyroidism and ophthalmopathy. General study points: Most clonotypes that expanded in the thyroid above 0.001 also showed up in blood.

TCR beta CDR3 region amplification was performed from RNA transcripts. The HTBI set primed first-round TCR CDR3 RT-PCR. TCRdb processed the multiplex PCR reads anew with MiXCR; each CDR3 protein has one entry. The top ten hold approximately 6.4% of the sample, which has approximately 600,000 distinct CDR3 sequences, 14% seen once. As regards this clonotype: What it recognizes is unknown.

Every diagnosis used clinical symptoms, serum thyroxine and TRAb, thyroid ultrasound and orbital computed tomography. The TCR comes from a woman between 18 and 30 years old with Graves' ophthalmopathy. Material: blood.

CDR3 protein: CASSVHREPGELFF. The CDR3 bases are TGTGCCAGCAGTGTTCACAGGGAACCCGGGGAGCTGTTTTTT. The chain has TRBV2 and TRBJ2-2; weak D call: TRBD1 (6 bases). The CDR3 is 14 residues long. Trimming cost V 4 bases and J 6 bases, with 12 bases left between them. The germline gives CDR1 SNHLY, CDR2 FYNNEI.